This T cell receptor beta chain was identified during a study of blood T cells in healthy people across ages (dated by TCRdb to between 2015 and 2016). Regarding the complete study: In model experiments, roughly one uniquely barcoded TCR beta cDNA molecule per two T cells was captured by template switching. Using the same blood draw, the study looked at two additional independent replicas of 1 million unique cDNA reads for two donors, one aged 18 to 29 and the other aged 80 or older. Donors of different ages were randomly distributed across sequencing lanes to avoid experimental bias. To track age-related changes in TCR beta repertoire diversity, the study relied on deep sequencing normalized with unique cDNA molecular identifiers. The donors were split into four age groups: young (average 16 years), middle-aged (roughly 40), aged (approximately 60) and long-lived (about 82). Findings and caveats that apply to the study as a whole: Bulk unsorted PBMC profiling prevented conclusive comparison of naive and antigen-experienced compartments. Donor CMV infection status was unknown, potentially confounding age-related changes in expanded clonotypes. As age increased, observed TCR beta diversity per million T cells dropped in a roughly linear way, and a significant reduction was already evident by age 40. A strong correlation was found between observed TCR beta diversity and the percentage of naive T cells measured by flow cytometry. Compared with the aged group, the long-lived group had more naive CD4+ T cells, fewer expanded clones and increased TCR diversity, suggesting age selection. Estimates of total diversity from one million sequenced T cells were regarded as lower bounds and underestimates.

Library creation used 5' RACE. The sequencer listed for this sample is Illumina HiSeq 2500. A second PCR of about 6 to 11 cycles was run with a J-beta primer mix and a sample-barcoded 5' primer. Each TCR beta cDNA molecule received a unique molecular identifier from a template-switch 5' adaptor carrying 12 random nucleotides. Each sample yielded at least 3 million CDR3-containing paired-end reads. First-strand cDNA synthesis was performed from all RNA using the Mint cDNA synthesis kit, with priming by a TRBC-specific oligonucleotide. Following uracil-DNA glycosylase treatment, all cDNA underwent a first 18-cycle PCR with the universal primers M1SS and BC2_uni_R. Per the authors' processing: For normalization, 1 million high-quality reads were randomly selected from each sample, with every read carrying a distinct molecular identifier. Instead of being binned into consensus sequences, reads with shared molecular identifiers were discarded. MiTCR, run with a Q25 quality threshold and the strictest error-elimination algorithm, handled CDR3 identification, clonotype clustering and error correction. Lower-bound total TCR beta diversity was estimated with a nonparametric unseen species model using Euler transformation. TCRdb reanalyzed the raw reads on its own, using fastp at Q25 for trimming and MiXCR for clone calling, and kept in-frame beta chains. Each CDR3 protein appears once, grouped with its most common genes and DNA. TCRdb's processing, not the study's, gives the V and J calls here. The sample table records hundreds of thousands of distinct CDR3 sequences; 35% to 50% of these occur just once. The leading ten clones occupy 30% of the sample.

The germline V and J ends show losses of 5 bases and 5 bases respectively, and no gene match explains 5 bases of the junction. Reading the germline V gene gives CDR1 SGHTA and CDR2 FQGNSA. From the cysteine through the phenylalanine, the CDR3 covers 13 amino acids. Just the 39-base CDR3 DNA is kept, in frame starting at base 1. This clonotype was picked up a small number of times. Its antigen is unknown. Base qualities are missing; no much larger clone stands one base away. Donors were about 36 systemically healthy Caucasian individuals from Russia aged roughly 6 to 95 years. Each donor gave roughly 9.5 milliliters of peripheral blood, collected into EDTA-treated Vacutainer tubes. Ficoll-Paque density-gradient centrifugation was used to isolate PBMCs, with at least 6 million per sample. Trizol reagent was used to extract total RNA from the PBMCs, yielding at least 5.5 micrograms per sample. Naive CD45RAhigh/CD27high T cell percentages were measured by flow cytometry on a PBMC aliquot from every donor.

The clonotype comes from an older man in good health. Sequencing input: blood. This receptor chain uses TRBV7-2 and TRBJ1-2, and 7 junction bases match TRBD1. The CDR3: CASSGGGRYGYTF. The bases are TGTGCCAGCAGCGGAGGGGGCCGTTATGGCTACACCTTC.